Below, 28 T cell receptor beta chains from the same sample are listed, as sequenced in a study of immune evolution from preneoplasia to lung adenocarcinoma. Data came from immunoSEQ multiplex PCR; TCRdb stores just in-frame clones and leaves some out. Of thousands of clones in the sample, about three quarters are singletons; the top ten hold under 7%. The specimen was FFPE lung adenocarcinoma in situ tissue. Source of these receptors: a person aged 60-80 years with lung adenocarcinoma.

CDR3 bases: TGTGCCAGCACGGGACAACCTAATTCACCCCTCCACTTT. Amino acids: CASTGQPNSPLHF. V gene TRBV28 combines with J gene TRBJ1-6, with a possible D match to TRBD1 (6 bases). CDR1 is MDHEN and CDR2 is SYDVKM in the germline V gene. This CDR3 comprises 13 residues. V shed 7 bases and J shed 6 bases, with 10 bases lying between them.

This clone turned up a few times. The chain joins TRBV5-5 to TRBJ2-3, with D possibly TRBD2 on 6 matching bases. The CDR3 runs to 16 residues. Germline V gives CDR1 SGHKS, CDR2 YYEKEE (reference sequence). V gave up 0 bases and J gave up 6 bases, with 17 bases separating them. This CDR3 is CASSLGRTIGGDTQYF. For the CDR3, the DNA is TGTGCCAGCAGCTTGGGAAGGACCATCGGAGGGGATACGCAGTATTTT.

CDR3 nucleotide sequence: TGTGCCAGCAACGACAGGGGAGAGGGCTACACCTTC. This codes for CASNDRGEGYTF. The chain is built from TRBV4-2 and TRBJ1-2; 8 nucleotides match TRBD1. Germline loops: CDR1 LGHNA, CDR2 YNFKEQ. J gave up 8 bases and V 7 bases, and 6 bases lay outside the gene matches. The CDR3 covers 12 residues.

The table lists this clone with a few counts. The chain recombines TRBV11-2 with TRBJ2-3, with D unresolved. This CDR3 has 16 residues. CDR1 is SGHAT and CDR2 is FQNNGV in the germline V gene. V was pared by 5 bases and J by 1 base, with 16 bases between. The CDR3 protein is CASSQTLRRRTDTQYF. The CDR3 nucleotides read TGTGCCAGCAGCCAAACCCTTAGGCGACGCACAGATACGCAGTATTTT.

V gene TRBV6-1 combines with J gene TRBJ2-7, with D perhaps TRBD1 or TRBD2 (5 bases each). CDR3 length: 14 residues. The ends were cut back, 3 bases at V and 3 bases at J, with 12 bases in the middle. The germline V gene has CDR1 MNHNS and CDR2 SASEGT. This chain's CDR3 is CASSDPGRGYEQYF. In DNA, the CDR3 is TGTGCCAGCAGTGATCCGGGACGAGGCTACGAGCAGTACTTC.

V usage is TRBV7-3 and J usage is TRBJ2-1, with D perhaps TRBD2 (5 bases). The CDR3 spans 15 residues. Germline lookup yields CDR1 SGHTA and CDR2 FQGTGA. The V end was cut by 2 bases, the J end by 3 bases, with 11 bases between. This chain's CDR3 is CASSLQPSIYNEQFF. CDR3 nucleotide sequence: TGTGCCAGCAGCTTACAACCTAGCATCTACAATGAGCAGTTCTTC.

The chain combines TRBV9 with TRBJ1-5, with unresolved D. Trimming cost V 0 bases and J 5 bases, with 12 bases left between them. In germline, CDR1 is SGDLS, CDR2 YYNGEE. The CDR3 consists of 15 residues. The CDR3 here is CASSVGSRSDQPQHF. The CDR3 coding sequence is TGTGCCAGCAGCGTAGGGAGTCGTTCGGATCAGCCCCAGCATTTT.

This chain uses TRBV15 with TRBJ1-5; perhaps TRBD1 as D (5 bases). V lost 0 bases and J lost 5, with 14 bases in between. This CDR3 is 16 amino acids long. CDR1 and CDR2 (germline): LNHNV, YYDKDF (reference sequence). The CDR3 loop reads CATSREAPGLYQPQHF. The CDR3 region has the DNA TGTGCCACCAGCAGAGAGGCGCCAGGGCTGTATCAGCCCCAGCATTTT.

The chain has TRBV18 and TRBJ2-2; 7 positions match TRBD1. This CDR3 is 15 amino acids long. J gave up 2 bases and V 3 bases, and 3 bases lay outside the gene matches. CDR1 is KGHSH and CDR2 is LQKENI in the germline V gene. CDR3 amino acids: CASSPTGDNTGELFF. The CDR3 coding sequence is TGTGCCAGCTCACCTACAGGGGATAACACCGGGGAGCTGTTTTTT. Drawing the rest from reference TRBV18 and TRBJ2-2, the complete variable domain is NAGVMQNPRHLVRRRGQEARLRCSPMKGHSHVYWYRQLPEEGLKFMVYLQKENIIDESGMPKERFSAEFPKEGPSILRIQQVVRGDSAAYFCASSPTGDNTGELFFGEGSRLTVL.

The rearrangement uses TRBV7-2 and TRBJ2-3; unclear D gene. Germline-derived CDR1 and CDR2 are SGHTA and FQGNSA. The ends were cut back, 4 bases at V and 4 bases at J, with 6 bases in the middle. The CDR3 extends over 12 amino acids. The DNA of the CDR3 is TGTGCCAGCAGCTCACCCCCAGATACGCAGTATTTT. Translating gives CASSSPPDTQYF.

The chain links TRBV4-1 to TRBJ2-7; maybe TRBD1 (5 bases). V lost 11 bases and J lost 3, with 17 bases in between. Germline CDR1 MGHRA, CDR2 YSYEKL. The CDR3 is made up of 13 amino acids. CDR3 sequence reads: CALWIRANYEQYF. The CDR3 nucleotides read TGCGCCCTGTGGATCAGGGCGAACTACGAGCAGTACTTC.

The gene calls are TRBV7-8 and TRBJ2-7; tentatively, D is TRBD1 (5 bases). The germline V and J ends were trimmed by 3 bases and 3 bases, with 15 bases remaining between them. CDR1 and CDR2 (germline): SGHVS, FQNEAQ. CDR3 length equals 15 residues. CDR3 nucleotides: TGTGCCAGCAGCTTGAGAACAGGTGAAGTCTACGAGCAGTACTTC. Amino acids: CASSLRTGEVYEQYF.

The CDR3 spells CASSPRFSTDTQYF. DNA of the CDR3: TGTGCCAGTAGTCCCCGCTTCTCCACAGATACGCAGTATTTT. The rearrangement joins TRBV19 to TRBJ2-3; no firm D call. V lost 5 bases and J lost 2, with 11 bases in between. Germline-derived CDR1 and CDR2 are LNHDA and SQIVND (reference sequence). This CDR3 contains 14 residues.

The J gene is TRBJ1-5, the V gene TRBV5-4, with D perhaps TRBD1 (5 bases). The V gene lost 3 bases and the J gene lost 2 bases, with 18 bases spanning the gap. The germline gives CDR1 SGHNT, CDR2 YYREEE (reference sequence). CDR3 length equals 17 residues. The CDR3, as DNA: TGTGCCAGCAGCTCAACTCGAGAGGGGACTGGCAATCAGCCCCAGCATTTT. Encoded protein: CASSSTREGTGNQPQHF. Variable domain in full (rest from reference TRBV5-4 and TRBJ1-5): ETGVTQSPTHLIKTRGQQVTLRCSSQSGHNTVSWYQQALGQGPQFIFQYYREEENGRGNFPPRFSGLQFPNYSSELNVNALELDDSALYLCASSSTREGTGNQPQHFGDGTRLSIL.

The V and J genes are TRBV25-1 and TRBJ2-1; D remains ambiguous. The CDR3 runs to 13 residues. The ends were cut back, 7 bases at V and 5 bases at J, with 12 bases in the middle. The germline V gene has CDR1 MGHDK and CDR2 SYGVNS. The CDR3 bases are TGTGCCAGCACTTCCCGTCTAAACAATGAGCAGTTCTTC. This translates into CASTSRLNNEQFF.

This clone has just a few counts. V usage is TRBV29-1 and J usage is TRBJ2-3; D perhaps matches TRBD2 (7 bases). The V end lost 6 bases, the J end lost 4 bases, and 11 bases lay between the germline ends. The CDR3 consists of 12 residues. CDR1 and CDR2 (germline): SQVTM, ANQGSEA. The CDR3 bases are TGCAGCGTCGGCGGGGGCCCAGATACGCAGTATTTT. The encoded protein is CSVGGGPDTQYF.

The V call is TRBV7-8, the J call TRBJ2-5; a weak D match, TRBD2 (6 bases). Germline V CDR1 and CDR2: SGHVS, FQNEAQ. V was pared by 5 bases and J by 5 bases, with 15 bases between. The CDR3 runs to 14 residues. The CDR3 loop reads CASSPTRLTETQYF. The CDR3 nucleotides read TGTGCCAGCAGCCCGACTAGGTTAACGGAGACCCAGTACTTC.

This clone was recorded a few times. This chain joins TRBV6-6 and TRBJ1-4; D unresolved. The CDR3 has 14 amino acids. V was clipped by 6 bases and J by 0 bases, with 8 bases between them. Germline V lookup: CDR1 MNHNY, CDR2 SVGAGI (reference sequence). In nucleotides, the CDR3 is TGTGCCAGCAGGGACCCTGCAACTAATGAAAAACTGTTTTTT. Protein product: CASRDPATNEKLFF.

By proportion, this clone is medium-sized. J is TRBJ1-1 and V is TRBV11-2, with TRBD1 matching 7 bases. Per the germline V gene, CDR1 is SGHAT and CDR2 is FQNNGV. V was pared by 5 bases and J by 3 bases, with 9 bases of the junction left unmatched. The CDR3 contains 15 residues. The CDR3 spells CASSLGTARDTEAFF. Written as DNA, the CDR3 is TGTGCCAGCAGCCTAGGGACAGCGAGGGACACTGAAGCTTTCTTT.

The chain combines TRBV6-5 with TRBJ2-1; no reliable D call. CDR1 is MNHEY and CDR2 is SVGAGI in the germline V gene. V was pared by 8 bases and J by 0 bases, with 8 bases between. The CDR3 is 13 residues long. The CDR3 nucleotides are TGTGCCAGCCTTGACCCCTCCTACAATGAGCAGTTCTTC. It is translated as CASLDPSYNEQFF.

The chain recombines TRBV28 with TRBJ2-7; possibly TRBD1 for D (5 bases). Germline V gene data show CDR1 as MDHEN and CDR2 as SYDVKM. V gave up 2 bases and J gave up 7 bases, with 21 bases separating them. The CDR3 is 16 residues long. In DNA, the CDR3 is TGTGCCAGCAGTTTACCCATTTGGCAGGGTCGAAATGAGCAGTACTTC. It translates to CASSLPIWQGRNEQYF. The whole variable domain, filled in from reference TRBV28 and TRBJ2-7, reads DVKVTQSSRYLVKRTGEKVFLECVQDMDHENMFWYRQDPGLGLRLIYFSYDVKMKEKGDIPEGYSVSREKKERFSLILESASTNQTSMYLCASSLPIWQGRNEQYFGPGTRLTVT.

The chain has TRBV5-1 and TRBJ1-5; a possible D gene is TRBD1 (5 bases). Germline V gene data show CDR1 as SGHRS and CDR2 as YFSETQ. This CDR3 has 13 residues. V was cut by 0 bases and J by 6 bases, with 7 bases left in between. The CDR3 reads CASSLEGSQPQHF. DNA for the CDR3: TGCGCCAGCAGCTTGGAGGGGAGTCAGCCCCAGCATTTT.

The sample holds one count of this clone. The V call is TRBV5-8, the J call TRBJ2-2; 8 bases are shared with TRBD1. The length of the CDR3 is 16 residues. Germline loops: CDR1 SGHTS, CDR2 YDEGEE. V was pared by 2 bases and J by 4 bases, with 7 bases of the junction left unmatched. The DNA for the CDR3 is TGTGCCAGCAGCTTAGACAGGGGTATATTCACCGGGGAGCTGTTTTTT. Its translation is CASSLDRGIFTGELFF.

This clone has a handful of counts. The chain uses TRBV7-9 and TRBJ1-5, with TRBD1 identical over 9 bases. V lost 4 bases to trimming and J lost 5 bases; unmatched junction nucleotides: 9. The CDR3 loop spans 16 amino acids. Germline V gene data show CDR1 as SEHNR and CDR2 as FQNEAQ (reference sequence). DNA for the CDR3: TGTGCCAGCAGCTCGGGGGACAGGGTTTACGATCAGCCCCAGCATTTT. Translated: CASSSGDRVYDQPQHF.

This chain uses TRBV29-1 with TRBJ2-1, with TRBD2 identical over 10 bases. The junction had 4 bases not matched to a gene; V was cut back by 7 bases and J by 7 bases. The CDR3 length is 12 residues. CDR1 SQVTM and CDR2 ANQGSEA come from the germline V gene. CDR3 nucleotide sequence: TGCAGCGCAGCGGGGGGGCCAAATGAGCAGTTCTTC. Its translation: CSAAGGPNEQFF.

V is TRBV5-6 and J is TRBJ2-7; TRBD1 matches 8 bases. The CDR3 has 14 amino acids. The V gene's germline CDR1 is SGHDT and CDR2 YYEEEE. J lost 6 bases, V lost 1 base, and 6 bases had no gene match. The CDR3 DNA is TGTGCCAGCAGCTTGCGGCAGGGGGCGCCCGAGCAGTACTTC. Translation: CASSLRQGAPEQYF.

This chain connects TRBV7-9 to TRBJ1-1; D gene unclear. Germline-derived CDR1 and CDR2 are SEHNR and FQNEAQ (reference sequence). The V gene lost 1 base and the J gene lost 10 bases, with 13 bases spanning the gap. The CDR3 runs 13 residues. The chain's CDR3 is CASSLVPPSGAFF. The CDR3 bases are TGTGCCAGCAGCTTAGTCCCCCCCTCCGGAGCTTTCTTT.

The rearrangement joins TRBV18 to TRBJ1-1; D is unclear. The CDR3 loop spans 13 amino acids. V was shortened by 5 bases and J by 1 base, with 8 bases between the two germline ends. Germline V lookup: CDR1 KGHSH, CDR2 LQKENI. Here the CDR3 reads CASSSTGNTEAFF. In nucleotides, the CDR3 is TGTGCCAGCTCATCTACGGGGAACACTGAAGCTTTCTTT.